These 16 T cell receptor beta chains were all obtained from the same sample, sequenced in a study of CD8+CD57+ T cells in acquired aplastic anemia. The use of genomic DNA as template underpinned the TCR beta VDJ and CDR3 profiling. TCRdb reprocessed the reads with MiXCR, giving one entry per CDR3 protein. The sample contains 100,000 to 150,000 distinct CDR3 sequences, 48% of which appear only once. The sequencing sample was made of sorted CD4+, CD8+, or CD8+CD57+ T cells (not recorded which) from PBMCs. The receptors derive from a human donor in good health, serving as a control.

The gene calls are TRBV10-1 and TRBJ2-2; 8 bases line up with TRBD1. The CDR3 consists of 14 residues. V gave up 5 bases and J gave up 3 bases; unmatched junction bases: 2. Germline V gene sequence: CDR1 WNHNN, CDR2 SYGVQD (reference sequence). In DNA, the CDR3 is TGCGCCAGCAGTCAGACAGGGGACACCGGGGAGCTGTTTTTT. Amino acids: CASSQTGDTGELFF.

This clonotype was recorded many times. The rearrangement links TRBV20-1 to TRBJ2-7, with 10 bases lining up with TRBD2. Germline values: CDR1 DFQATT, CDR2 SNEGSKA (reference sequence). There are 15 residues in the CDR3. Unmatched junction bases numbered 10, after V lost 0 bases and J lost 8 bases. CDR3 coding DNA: TGCAGTGCTAGAGATCGACAAGCGGGGGGGTTCAAGCAGTACTTC. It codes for CSARDRQAGGFKQYF.

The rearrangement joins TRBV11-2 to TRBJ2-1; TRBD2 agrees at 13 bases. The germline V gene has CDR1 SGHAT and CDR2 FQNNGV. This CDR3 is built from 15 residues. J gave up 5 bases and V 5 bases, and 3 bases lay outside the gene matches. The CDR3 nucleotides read TGTGCCAGCAGCGTGGGGACTAGCGGGGACAATGAGCAGTTCTTC. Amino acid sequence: CASSVGTSGDNEQFF.

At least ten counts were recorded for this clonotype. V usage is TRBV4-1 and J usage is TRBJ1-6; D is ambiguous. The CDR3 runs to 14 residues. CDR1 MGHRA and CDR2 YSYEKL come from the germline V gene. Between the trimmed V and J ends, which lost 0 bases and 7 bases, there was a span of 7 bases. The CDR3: CASSQEGRNSPLHF. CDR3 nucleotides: TGCGCCAGCAGCCAAGAGGGCAGGAATTCACCCCTCCACTTT.

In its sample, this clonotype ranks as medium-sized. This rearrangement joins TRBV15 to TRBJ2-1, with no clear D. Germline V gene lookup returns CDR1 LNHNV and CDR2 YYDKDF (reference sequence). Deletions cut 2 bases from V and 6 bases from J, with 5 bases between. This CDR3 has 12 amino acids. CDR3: CATSRLPNEQFF. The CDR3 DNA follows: TGTGCCACCAGCAGACTGCCCAATGAGCAGTTCTTC.

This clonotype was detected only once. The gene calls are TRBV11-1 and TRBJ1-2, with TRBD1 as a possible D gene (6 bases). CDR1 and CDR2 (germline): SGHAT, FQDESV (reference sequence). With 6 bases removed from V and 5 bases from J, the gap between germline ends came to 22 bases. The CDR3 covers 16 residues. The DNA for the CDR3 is TGTGCCAGCAGTCGTACGGGCCAGGGGCTAGGGTATGGCTACACCTTC. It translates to CASSRTGQGLGYGYTF.

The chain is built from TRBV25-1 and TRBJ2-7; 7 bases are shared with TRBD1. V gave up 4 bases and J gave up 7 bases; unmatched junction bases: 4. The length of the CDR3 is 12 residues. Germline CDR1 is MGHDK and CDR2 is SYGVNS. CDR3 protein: CASSGQGREQYF. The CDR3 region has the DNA TGTGCCAGCAGTGGACAGGGTCGAGAGCAGTACTTC.

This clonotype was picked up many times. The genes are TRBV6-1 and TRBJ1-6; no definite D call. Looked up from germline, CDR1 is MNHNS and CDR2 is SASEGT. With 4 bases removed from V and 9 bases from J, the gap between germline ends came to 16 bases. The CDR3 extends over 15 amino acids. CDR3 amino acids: CASSAGSPAGSPLHF. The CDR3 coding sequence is TGTGCCAGCAGTGCCGGGTCTCCGGCGGGTTCACCCCTCCACTTT.

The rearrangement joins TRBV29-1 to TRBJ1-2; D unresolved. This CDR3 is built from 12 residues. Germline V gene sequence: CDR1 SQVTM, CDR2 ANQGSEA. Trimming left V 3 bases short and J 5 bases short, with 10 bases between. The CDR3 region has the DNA TGCAGCGTTGACTCAATGGATTATGGCTACACCTTC. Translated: CSVDSMDYGYTF.

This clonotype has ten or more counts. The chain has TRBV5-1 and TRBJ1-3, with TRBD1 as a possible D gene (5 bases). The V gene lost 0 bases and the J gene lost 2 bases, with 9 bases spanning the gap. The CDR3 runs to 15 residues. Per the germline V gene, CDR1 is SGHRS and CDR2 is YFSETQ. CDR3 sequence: CASSLGQGAGNTIYF. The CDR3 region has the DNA TGCGCCAGCAGCTTGGGGCAGGGAGCTGGAAACACCATATATTTT.

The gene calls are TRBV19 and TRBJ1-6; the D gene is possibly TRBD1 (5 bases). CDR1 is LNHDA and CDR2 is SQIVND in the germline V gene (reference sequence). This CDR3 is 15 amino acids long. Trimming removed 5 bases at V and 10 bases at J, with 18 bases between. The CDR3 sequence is CASSPRLQGSSPLHF. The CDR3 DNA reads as TGTGCCAGTAGTCCCCGATTGCAGGGTAGCTCACCCCTCCACTTT.

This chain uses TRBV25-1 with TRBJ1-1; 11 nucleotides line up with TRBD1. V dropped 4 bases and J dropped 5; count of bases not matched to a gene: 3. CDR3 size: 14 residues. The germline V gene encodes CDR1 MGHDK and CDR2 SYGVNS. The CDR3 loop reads CASSGTGGKTEAFF. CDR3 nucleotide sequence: TGTGCCAGCAGTGGGACAGGGGGCAAGACTGAAGCTTTCTTT.

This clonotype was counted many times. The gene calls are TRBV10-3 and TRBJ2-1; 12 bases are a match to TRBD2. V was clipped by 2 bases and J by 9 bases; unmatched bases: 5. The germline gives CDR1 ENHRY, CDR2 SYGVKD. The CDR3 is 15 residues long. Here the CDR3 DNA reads TGTGCCATCAGTGAGCTAGCGGGGGGGCTGGCTGAGCAGTTCTTC. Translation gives CAISELAGGLAEQFF.

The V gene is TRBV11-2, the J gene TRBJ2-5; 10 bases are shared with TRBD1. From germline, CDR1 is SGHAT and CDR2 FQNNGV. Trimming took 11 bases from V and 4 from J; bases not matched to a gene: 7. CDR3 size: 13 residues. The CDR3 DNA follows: TGTGCCGGGGGGACAGGGGTGGGAGAGACCCAGTACTTC. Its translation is CAGGTGVGETQYF.

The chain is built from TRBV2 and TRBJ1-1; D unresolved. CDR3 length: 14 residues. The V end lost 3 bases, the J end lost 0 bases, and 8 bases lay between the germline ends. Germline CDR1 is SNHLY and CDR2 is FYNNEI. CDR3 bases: TGTGCCAGCAGTGACCTCTTTATGAACACTGAAGCTTTCTTT. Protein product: CASSDLFMNTEAFF.

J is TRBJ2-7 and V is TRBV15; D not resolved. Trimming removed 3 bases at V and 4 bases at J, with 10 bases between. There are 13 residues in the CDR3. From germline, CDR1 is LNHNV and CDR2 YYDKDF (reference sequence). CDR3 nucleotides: TGTGCCACCAGCAGTGAACAGACTTACGAGCAGTACTTC. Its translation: CATSSEQTYEQYF.